This T cell receptor (beta chain) appears in the sequencing data of a study of T cell repertoires in ileal Crohn's disease. Study context: Patients had a median approximately 7.8-year disease duration, and less than 45% were active smokers. At postoperative colonoscopy, neoterminal ileum biopsies were taken as M6.

Roughly 470 nanograms of biopsy DNA per sample underwent TCRB immunosequencing. Measured with immunoSEQ multiplex PCR; TCRdb has only the in-frame clones, and not every one. The sample shows 9,400 or so clones, approximately 78% of them seen only once. This clone was found a few times. Because the CDR3's place on the DNA is in doubt, the DNA is left out and the CDR3 is given as listed by TCRdb. Time point meaning: neoterminal ileum biopsy at postoperative endoscopy, about 6 months after surgery. The CDR3 numbers 13 amino acids, ends counted. In germline, CDR1 is LNHDA, CDR2 SQIVND (reference sequence).

The chain carries TRBV19 and TRBJ1-2; no DNA check was done on the table's D call, TRBD1. The source is an adult with Crohn's disease. The sample taken for sequencing was ileal tissue. The CDR3 here is CASTSDTGYGYTF.